These T cell receptor beta chains were read from a single sample in a study of tumor-infiltrating lymphocytes in primary liver carcinoma. TCRdb analysed the multiplex PCR reads with MiXCR anew, one entry per CDR3 protein. In the table there are around 50,000 distinct CDR3 sequences, 70% to 75% of which are singletons. Sequencing was carried out using liver tumor tissue from sampling region 3. Receptors were obtained from a man aged 40-49 years with primary liver carcinoma and hepatitis B virus infection. The conserved cysteine and the conserved F or W are not part of the CDR3 here.

V	J	CDR3
TRBV11-2	TRBJ2-2	AGSLVRMYPGTGELF
TRBV6-5	TRBJ2-7	ASSSPIQTRANKQY
TRBV4-1	TRBJ2-1	ASSLPGTSCDNEQF
TRBV28	TRBJ2-1	ASSRAGTGRYNEQL
TRBV5-1	TRBJ2-1	ASSPTGAVNGEQF
TRBV6-1	TRBJ2-7	ASSPGLAAYRQY
TRBV6-6	TRBJ2-6	ASSPTRSGANILT
TRBV11-2	TRBJ2-5	ARSLDQQGLDLETQY
TRBV29-1	TRBJ2-1	SVWPPSRSYNDQF
TRBV20-1	TRBJ1-1	SAPKGDTIRTEAF